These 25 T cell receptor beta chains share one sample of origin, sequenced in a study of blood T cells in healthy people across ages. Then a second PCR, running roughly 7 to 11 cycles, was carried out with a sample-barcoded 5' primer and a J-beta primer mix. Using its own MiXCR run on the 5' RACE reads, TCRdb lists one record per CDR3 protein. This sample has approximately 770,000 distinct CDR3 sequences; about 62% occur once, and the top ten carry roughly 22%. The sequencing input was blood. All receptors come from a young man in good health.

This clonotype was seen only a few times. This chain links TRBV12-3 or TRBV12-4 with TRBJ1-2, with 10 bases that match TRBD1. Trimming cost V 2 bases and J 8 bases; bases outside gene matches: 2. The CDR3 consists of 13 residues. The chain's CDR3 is CASSLMTGGGYTF. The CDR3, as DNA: TGTGCCAGCAGTTTAATGACAGGGGGCGGCTACACCTTC.

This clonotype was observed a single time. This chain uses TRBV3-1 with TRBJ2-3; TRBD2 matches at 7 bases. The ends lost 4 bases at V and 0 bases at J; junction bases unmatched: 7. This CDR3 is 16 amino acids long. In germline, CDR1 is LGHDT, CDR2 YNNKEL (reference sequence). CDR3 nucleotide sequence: TGTGCCAGCAGCCGATATTCTAGCGGTAGCACAGATACGCAGTATTTT. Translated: CASSRYSSGSTDTQYF.

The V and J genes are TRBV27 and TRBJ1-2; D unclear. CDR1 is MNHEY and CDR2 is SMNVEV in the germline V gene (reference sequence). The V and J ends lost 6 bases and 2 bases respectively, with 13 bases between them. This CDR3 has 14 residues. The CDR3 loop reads CASRKSTLNYGYTF. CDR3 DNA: TGTGCCAGCAGAAAATCAACGCTCAACTATGGCTACACCTTC.

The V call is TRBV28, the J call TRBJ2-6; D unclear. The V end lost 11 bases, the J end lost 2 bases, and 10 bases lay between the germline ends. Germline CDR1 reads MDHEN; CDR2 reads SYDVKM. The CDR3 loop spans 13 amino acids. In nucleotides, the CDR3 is TGTGCCCTCAGCCGTGCTGGGGCCAACGTCCTGACTTTC. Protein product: CALSRAGANVLTF.

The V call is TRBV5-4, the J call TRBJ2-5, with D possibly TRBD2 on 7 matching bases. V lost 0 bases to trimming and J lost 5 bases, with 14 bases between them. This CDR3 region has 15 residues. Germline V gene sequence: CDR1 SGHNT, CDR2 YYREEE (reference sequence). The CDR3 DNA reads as TGTGCCAGCAGCTTGGCGGGGGGCCAGGGTGAGACCCAGTACTTC. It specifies CASSLAGGQGETQYF.

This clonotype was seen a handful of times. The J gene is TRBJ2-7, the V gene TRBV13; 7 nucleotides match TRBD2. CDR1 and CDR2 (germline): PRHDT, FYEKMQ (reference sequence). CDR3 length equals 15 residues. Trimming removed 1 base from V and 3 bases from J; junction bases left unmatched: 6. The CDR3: CASSLVRESYYEQYF. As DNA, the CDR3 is TGTGCCAGCAGCTTAGTGCGGGAGAGTTACTACGAGCAGTACTTC.

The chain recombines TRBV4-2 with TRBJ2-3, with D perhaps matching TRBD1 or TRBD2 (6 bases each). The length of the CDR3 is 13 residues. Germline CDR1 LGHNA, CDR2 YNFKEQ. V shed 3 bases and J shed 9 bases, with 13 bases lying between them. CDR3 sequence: CASSQGGGNTQYF. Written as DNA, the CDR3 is TGTGCCAGCAGCCAGGGGGGCGGGAACACGCAGTATTTT.

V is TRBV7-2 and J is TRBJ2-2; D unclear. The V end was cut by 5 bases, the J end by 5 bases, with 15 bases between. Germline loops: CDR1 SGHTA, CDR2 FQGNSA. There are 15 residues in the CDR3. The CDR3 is CASSPSFSGTGELFF. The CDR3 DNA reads TGTGCCAGCAGCCCAAGCTTTTCTGGGACCGGGGAGCTGTTTTTT.

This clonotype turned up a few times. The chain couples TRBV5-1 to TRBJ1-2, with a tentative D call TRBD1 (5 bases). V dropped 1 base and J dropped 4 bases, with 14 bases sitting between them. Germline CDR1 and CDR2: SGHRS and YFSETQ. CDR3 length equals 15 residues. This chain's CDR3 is CASSLKADGTYGYTF. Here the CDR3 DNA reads TGCGCCAGCAGCTTGAAGGCTGACGGGACCTATGGCTACACCTTC.

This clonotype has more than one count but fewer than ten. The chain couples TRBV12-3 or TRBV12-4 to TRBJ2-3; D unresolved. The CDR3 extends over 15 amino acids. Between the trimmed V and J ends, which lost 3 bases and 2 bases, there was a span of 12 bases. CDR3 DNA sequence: TGTGCCAGCAGTTTTTTCCGCAGTTTCACAGATACGCAGTATTTT. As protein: CASSFFRSFTDTQYF.

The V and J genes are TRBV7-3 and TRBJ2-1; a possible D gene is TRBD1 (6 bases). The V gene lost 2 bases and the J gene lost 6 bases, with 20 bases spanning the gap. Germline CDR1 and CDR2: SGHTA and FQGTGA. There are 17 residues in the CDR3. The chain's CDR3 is CASSLPLTGHGRNEQFF. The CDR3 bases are TGTGCCAGCAGCTTACCCCTGACAGGTCATGGGCGCAATGAGCAGTTCTTC.

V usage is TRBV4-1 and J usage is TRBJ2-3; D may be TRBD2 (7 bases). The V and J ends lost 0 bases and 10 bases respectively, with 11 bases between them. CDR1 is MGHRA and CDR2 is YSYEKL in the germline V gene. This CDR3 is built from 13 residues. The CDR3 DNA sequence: TGCGCCAGCAGCCAAGAAAGGGGGGGCGCGCAGTATTTT. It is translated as CASSQERGGAQYF.

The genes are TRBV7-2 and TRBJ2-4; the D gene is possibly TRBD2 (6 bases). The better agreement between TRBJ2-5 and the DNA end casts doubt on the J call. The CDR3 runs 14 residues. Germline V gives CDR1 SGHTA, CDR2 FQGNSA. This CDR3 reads CASSVGSAQETQYF. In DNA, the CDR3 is TGTGCCAGCAGCGTCGGGAGCGCACAAGAGACCCAGTACTTC.

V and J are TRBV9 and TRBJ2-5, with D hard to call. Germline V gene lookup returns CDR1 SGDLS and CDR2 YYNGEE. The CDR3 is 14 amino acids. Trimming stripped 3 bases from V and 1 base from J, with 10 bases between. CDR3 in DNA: TGTGCCAGCAGCGAAGGAGTGGGCCAAGAGACCCAGTACTTC. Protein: CASSEGVGQETQYF.

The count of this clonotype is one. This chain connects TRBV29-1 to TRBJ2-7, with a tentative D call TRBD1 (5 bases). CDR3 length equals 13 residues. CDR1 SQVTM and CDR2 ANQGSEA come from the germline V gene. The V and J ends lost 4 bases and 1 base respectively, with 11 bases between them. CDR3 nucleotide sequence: TGCAGCGTTGGCAGGGCCCTTTCCTACGAGCAGTACTTC. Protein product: CSVGRALSYEQYF.

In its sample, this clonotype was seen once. CDR3 residues: CASSQGQAGGPRTQYF. CDR3 sequence (DNA): TGTGCCAGCAGCCAAGGGCAAGCGGGGGGGCCGAGGACCCAGTACTTC. This chain connects TRBV4-2 to TRBJ2-7, with TRBD2 matching 10 bases. The DNA end is more similar to TRBJ2-5, so the J call may be wrong. Germline CDR1 and CDR2: LGHNA and YNFKEQ. This CDR3 has 16 amino acids.

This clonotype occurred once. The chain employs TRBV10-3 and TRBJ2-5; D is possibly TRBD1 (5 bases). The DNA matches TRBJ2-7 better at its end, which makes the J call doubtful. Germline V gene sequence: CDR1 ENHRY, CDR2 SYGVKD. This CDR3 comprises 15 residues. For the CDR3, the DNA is TGTGCCATCAGTCCCCTCAGGGTTAGCAACTACGAGCAGTACTTC. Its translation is CAISPLRVSNYEQYF.

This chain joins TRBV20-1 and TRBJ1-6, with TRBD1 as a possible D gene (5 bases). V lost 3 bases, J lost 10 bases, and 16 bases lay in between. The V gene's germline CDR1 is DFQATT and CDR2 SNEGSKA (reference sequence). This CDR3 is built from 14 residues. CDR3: CSARPQGFGSPLHF. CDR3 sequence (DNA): TGCAGTGCTAGGCCGCAGGGTTTTGGATCACCCCTCCACTTT.

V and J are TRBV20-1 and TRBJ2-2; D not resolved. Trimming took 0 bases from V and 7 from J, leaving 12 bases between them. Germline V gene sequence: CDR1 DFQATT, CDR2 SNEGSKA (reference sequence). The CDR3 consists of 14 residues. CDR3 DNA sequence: TGCAGTGCTAGAGATGTCGGTAGCATCGGGGAGCTGTTTTTT. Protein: CSARDVGSIGELFF.

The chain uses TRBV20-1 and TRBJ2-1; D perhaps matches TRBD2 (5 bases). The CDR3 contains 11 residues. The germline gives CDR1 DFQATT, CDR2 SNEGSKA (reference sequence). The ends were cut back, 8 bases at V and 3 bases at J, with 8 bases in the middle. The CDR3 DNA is TGCAGTAGCGGAAACTACAATGAGCAGTTCTTC. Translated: CSSGNYNEQFF.

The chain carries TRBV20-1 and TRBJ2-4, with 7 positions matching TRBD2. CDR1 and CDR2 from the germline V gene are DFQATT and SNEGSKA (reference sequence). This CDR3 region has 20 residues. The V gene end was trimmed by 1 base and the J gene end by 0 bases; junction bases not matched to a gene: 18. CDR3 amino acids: CSARALPRGVRGLAKNIQYF. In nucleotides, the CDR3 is TGCAGTGCTAGAGCTCTACCTCGGGGGGTCCGGGGACTAGCCAAAAACATTCAGTACTTC.

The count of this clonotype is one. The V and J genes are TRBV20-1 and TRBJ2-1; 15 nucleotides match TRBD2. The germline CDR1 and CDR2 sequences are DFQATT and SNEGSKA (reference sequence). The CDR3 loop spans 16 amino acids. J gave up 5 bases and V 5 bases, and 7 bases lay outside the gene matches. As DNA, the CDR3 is TGCAGTGCTCCAGGACTAGCGGGGGGGGCGGACAATGAGCAGTTCTTC. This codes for CSAPGLAGGADNEQFF.

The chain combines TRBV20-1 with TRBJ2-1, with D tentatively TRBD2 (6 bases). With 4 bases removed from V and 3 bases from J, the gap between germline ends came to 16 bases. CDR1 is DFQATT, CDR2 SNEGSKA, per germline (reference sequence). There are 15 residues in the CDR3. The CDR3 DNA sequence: TGCAGTGCTACGGACGAGGCGGGAATCTACAATGAGCAGTTCTTC. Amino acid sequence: CSATDEAGIYNEQFF.

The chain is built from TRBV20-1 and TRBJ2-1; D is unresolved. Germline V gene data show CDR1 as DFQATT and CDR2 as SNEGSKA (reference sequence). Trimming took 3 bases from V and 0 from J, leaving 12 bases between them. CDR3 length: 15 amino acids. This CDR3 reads CSASNQLSSYNEQFF. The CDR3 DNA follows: TGCAGTGCTAGTAACCAGTTGAGCTCCTACAATGAGCAGTTCTTC.

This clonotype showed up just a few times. In DNA form, the CDR3 reads TGTGCCAGCAGCTTACAGGACCTCGTTGGGGCCAACGTCCTGACTTTC. This codes for CASSLQDLVGANVLTF. The chain has TRBV7-2 and TRBJ2-6; D unresolved. Per the germline V gene, CDR1 is SGHTA and CDR2 is FQGNSA. The CDR3 totals 16 residues. V was trimmed by 2 bases and J by 3 bases, leaving 11 bases between them.